This T cell receptor (beta chain) is from a study of T cells in Graves' hyperthyroidism and ophthalmopathy. It was 10 ml of fresh peripheral blood that supplied the PBMCs. CDR1 and CDR2 (germline): SEHNR, FQNEAQ (reference sequence). Trimming removed 3 bases at V and 5 bases at J, with 10 bases between. The length of the CDR3 is 14 residues. The source material, RNA transcripts, was used to amplify TCR beta CDR3 regions. HTBI primers were the set used in a first-round RT-PCR of the TCR CDR3. A single record per CDR3 protein comes from TCRdb applying MiXCR to the multiplex PCR reads. The data hold around 800,000 distinct CDR3 sequences, with about 38% observed a single time.

The specimen was blood. V is TRBV7-9 and J is TRBJ1-4; TRBD1 might be the D (6 bases). This clonotype was obtained from a young man with Graves' hyperthyroidism. DNA of the CDR3: TGTGCCAGCAGCTTCACAGGGCTAAATGAAAAACTGTTTTTT. Translation: CASSFTGLNEKLFF.